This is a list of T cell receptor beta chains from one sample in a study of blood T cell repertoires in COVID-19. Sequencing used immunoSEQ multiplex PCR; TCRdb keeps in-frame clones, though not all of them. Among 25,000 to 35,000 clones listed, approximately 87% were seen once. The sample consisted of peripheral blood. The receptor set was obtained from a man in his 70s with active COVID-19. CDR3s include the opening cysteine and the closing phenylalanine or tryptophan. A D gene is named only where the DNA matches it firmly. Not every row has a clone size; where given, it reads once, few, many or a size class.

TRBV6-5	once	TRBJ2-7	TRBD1	TGTGCCAGCAGTACAGCCGGGACAGGTACCTACGAGCAGTACTTC	CASSTAGTGTYEQYF
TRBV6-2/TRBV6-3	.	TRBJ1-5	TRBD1	TGTGCCAGCAGTTACGAGCCGGGACAGGGAGGCAATCAGCCCCAGCATTTT	CASSYEPGQGGNQPQHF
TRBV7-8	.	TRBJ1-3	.	TGTGCCAGCAGCGGGAGAGGGTCTGGAAACACCATATATTTT	CASSGRGSGNTIYF
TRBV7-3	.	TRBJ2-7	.	TGTGCCAGCAGCTACGGGGACAACTACGAGCAGTACTTC	CASSYGDNYEQYF
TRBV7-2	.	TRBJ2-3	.	TGTGCCAGCAGCTCCTTAGCGAATACGCAGTATTTT	CASSSLANTQYF
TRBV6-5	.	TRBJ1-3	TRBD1	TGTGCCAGCAGTTACGGGGGACAGGCGACTGGAAACACCATATATTTT	CASSYGGQATGNTIYF
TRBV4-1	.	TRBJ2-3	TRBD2	TGCGCCAGCAGCCAACCACTAGGGGAGGGTTCAGATACGCAGTATTTT	CASSQPLGEGSDTQYF
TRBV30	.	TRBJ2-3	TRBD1	TGTGCCTGGAACCGGGACAGCTTCACAGATACGCAGTATTTT	CAWNRDSFTDTQYF
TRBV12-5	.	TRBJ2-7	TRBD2	TGTGCTAGTGGTTTGGCAGCGGGGGGCTCCTACGAGCAGTACTTC	CASGLAAGGSYEQYF
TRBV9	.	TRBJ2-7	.	TGTGCCAGCGGACCCGGACAGACCTACGAGCAGTACTTC	CASGPGQTYEQYF
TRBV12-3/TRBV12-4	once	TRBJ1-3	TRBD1	TGTGCCAGCAAACAGGGGGCTGGAAACACCATATATTTT	CASKQGAGNTIYF
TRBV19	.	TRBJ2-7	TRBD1	TGTGCCAGTAGTACCCCCGACAGGGGGCGGTTCGAGCAGTACTTC	CASSTPDRGRFEQYF
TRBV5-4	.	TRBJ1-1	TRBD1	TGTGCCAGCAGCTTGGTCCACAGGGGAAACACTGAAGCTTTCTTT	CASSLVHRGNTEAFF
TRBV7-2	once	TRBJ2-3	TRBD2	TGTGCCAGCAGCTACGATCCGGGACTAGGGACAGATACGCAGTATTTT	CASSYDPGLGTDTQYF
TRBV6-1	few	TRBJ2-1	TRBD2	TGTGCCAGCAGTGAAGATGCGGGGGGCTACAATGAGCAGTTCTTC	CASSEDAGGYNEQFF
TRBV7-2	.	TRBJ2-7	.	TGTGCCAGCAGCTCCCGTGGAGGGGCCTACGAGCAGTACTTC	CASSSRGGAYEQYF
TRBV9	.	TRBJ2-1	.	TGTGCCAGCAGCGTGTGGGCGGGACCACAGTACAACAATGAGCAGTTCTTC	CASSVWAGPQYNNEQFF
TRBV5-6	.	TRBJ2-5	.	TGTGCCAGCAGCTTGTCCGGACTGACGTTCCAAGAGACCCAGTACTTC	CASSLSGLTFQETQYF
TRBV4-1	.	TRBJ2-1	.	TGCGCCAGCAGCCAAGATGGGCGCCAAGGTTGGCAGTTCTTC	CASSQDGRQGWQFF
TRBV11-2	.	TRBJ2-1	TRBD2	TGTGCCAGCAGCTTAGTTGGTAGCGGGGGGCACAATGAGCAGTTCTTC	CASSLVGSGGHNEQFF
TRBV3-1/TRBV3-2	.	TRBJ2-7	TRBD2	TGTGCCAGCAGCCACGCTAGCGGGGGAGGCGAGCAGTACTTC	CASSHASGGGEQYF
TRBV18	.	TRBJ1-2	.	TGTGCCAGCTCACCCGAACACCTGATCTATGGCTACACCTTC	CASSPEHLIYGYTF
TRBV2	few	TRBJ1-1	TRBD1	TGTGCCAGCAGTGAATTCAGGGGGCTCATAGGTGACACTGAAGCTTTCTTT	CASSEFRGLIGDTEAFF
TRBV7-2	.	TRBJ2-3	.	TGTGCCAGCAGCCCGCTAGGCGTGGTCACAGATACGCAGTATTTT	CASSPLGVVTDTQYF